These 13 T cell receptor beta chains were all obtained from the same sample, sequenced in a study of cytomegalovirus exposure and HLA in healthy donors listed by TCRdb under 2017. Libraries were made using the immunoSEQ multiplex PCR assay. The multiplex PCR relied on a mix of 60 forward primers for TCR Vbeta segments and 13 reverse primers for TCR Jbeta segments. TCRdb stores this immuneACCESS table with in-frame sequences only. Part of the clones is absent; in the studies checked, under half of the shortfall reflects unresolved V genes, and no reason is known for the rest. This sample gives around 130,000 clones in total; just under 85% of them show up just once. Under 3% of the sample is held by the ten biggest clonotypes. The specimen was PBMCs. Source of these receptors: a boy aged 2 to 10 in good health and CMV-seronegative.

The chain links TRBV7-9 to TRBJ2-2; 7 bases align to TRBD1. CDR3 size: 19 residues. V shed 4 bases, J shed 2 bases, and the junction held 16 bases outside the gene matches. Germline CDR1 and CDR2: SEHNR and FQNEAQ (reference sequence). The CDR3 DNA reads as TGTGCCAGCAGCTCCCTAGTCCTACAGGGGCCAGCAAACACCGGGGAGCTGTTTTTT. Amino acid sequence: CASSSLVLQGPANTGELFF.

The rearrangement links TRBV7-9 to TRBJ1-4; possible D gene TRBD1, 6 bases. Deletions cut 8 bases from V and 7 bases from J, with 14 bases between. This CDR3 spans 13 amino acids. The germline V gene has CDR1 SEHNR and CDR2 FQNEAQ (reference sequence). In DNA form, the CDR3 reads TGTGCCAGCGCGGACAGTGGGAGTGAAAAACTGTTTTTT. As protein: CASADSGSEKLFF.

For the CDR3, the DNA is TGTGCCTGGGGACACAATCAGCCCCAGCATTTT. Encoded protein: CAWGHNQPQHF. The chain joins TRBV30 to TRBJ1-5; maybe TRBD1 (5 bases). Germline CDR1 is GTSNPN and CDR2 is SVGIG (reference sequence). The CDR3 contains 11 residues. V lost 5 bases, J lost 3 bases, and 5 bases lay in between.

V is TRBV18 and J is TRBJ2-5; TRBD2 might be the D (5 bases). The germline V gene encodes CDR1 KGHSH and CDR2 LQKENI. The CDR3 runs to 16 residues. Trimming took off 1 base at V and 3 bases at J, with 15 bases between the two ends. The CDR3 sequence: CASSPLPEGWEETQYF. DNA for the CDR3: TGTGCCAGCTCACCACTACCAGAGGGATGGGAAGAGACCCAGTACTTC.

A remark on this clone: Additional DNA sequences in this sample encode the identical CDR3. The rearrangement links TRBV19 to TRBJ1-1; possibly TRBD1 for D (6 bases). This CDR3 has 13 amino acids. Trimming removed 7 bases from V and 1 base from J, with 10 bases in between. Germline values: CDR1 LNHDA, CDR2 SQIVND (reference sequence). CDR3: CASKGGPNTEAFF. CDR3 in DNA: TGTGCCAGTAAAGGGGGACCGAACACTGAAGCTTTCTTT. Using reference TRBV19 and TRBJ1-1 for the parts outside the CDR3, the full variable domain is DGGITQSPKYLFRKEGQNVTLSCEQNLNHDAMYWYRQDPGQGLRLIYYSQIVNDFQKGDIAEGYSVSREKKESFPLTVTSAQKNPTAFYLCASKGGPNTEAFFGQGTRLTVV.

CDR3 sequence reads: CASSLSQGTLPYNEQFF. As DNA, the CDR3 is TGTGCCAGCAGTTTATCGCAGGGGACCCTACCCTACAATGAGCAGTTCTTC. The V call is TRBV27, the J call TRBJ2-1; a weak D match, TRBD1 (6 bases). Trimming cost V 0 bases and J 2 bases, with 14 bases left between them. This CDR3 has 17 residues. CDR1 is MNHEY and CDR2 is SMNVEV in the germline V gene (reference sequence).

This clone was observed a single time. The CDR3 DNA sequence: TGTGCCAGTTTTAGCGGTCTAATGGTTGAGACCCAGTACTTC. Translating gives CASFSGLMVETQYF. V and J are TRBV6-6 and TRBJ2-5, with a tentative D call TRBD2 (6 bases). The V end lost 9 bases, the J end lost 5 bases, and 19 bases lay between the germline ends. This CDR3 is built from 14 residues. The germline gives CDR1 MNHNY, CDR2 SVGAGI (reference sequence).

This clone has only one observation. The identical CDR3 is also encoded by other nucleotide sequences in the sample. The chain combines TRBV7-9 with TRBJ1-2; D is unresolved. The CDR3 length is 15 residues. V gave up 4 bases and J gave up 4 bases, with 16 bases separating them. Germline values: CDR1 SEHNR, CDR2 FQNEAQ (reference sequence). CDR3 region: CASSYPGLSFYGYTF. The DNA of the CDR3 is TGTGCCAGCAGCTACCCAGGACTGAGCTTCTATGGCTACACCTTC.

The chain is built from TRBV27 and TRBJ1-2; D perhaps matches TRBD1 (5 bases). Germline assignment: CDR1 MNHEY and CDR2 SMNVEV (reference sequence). V lost 3 bases and J 5 bases, leaving 13 bases between the germline ends. There are 14 residues in the CDR3. The CDR3 reads CASSFNPGGYGYTF. In DNA, the CDR3 is TGTGCCAGCAGTTTTAACCCCGGGGGGTATGGCTACACCTTC.

The chain employs TRBV2 and TRBJ2-3; 12 positions match TRBD2. The J segment lost 7 bases and the V segment lost 1 base, leaving 9 bases of the junction unmatched. Germline V gene sequence: CDR1 SNHLY, CDR2 FYNNEI. The CDR3 length is 17 residues. The CDR3 here is CASSEVESGLAGNTQYF. In nucleotides, the CDR3 is TGTGCCAGCAGTGAAGTCGAGTCGGGACTAGCGGGCAATACGCAGTATTTT.

The chain has TRBV5-1 and TRBJ2-1, with 9 bases matching TRBD1. The CDR3 extends over 14 amino acids. V was pared by 8 bases and J by 4 bases, with 7 bases of the junction left unmatched. CDR1 is SGHRS, CDR2 YFSETQ, per germline. CDR3 nucleotides: TGCGCCAGTGGGACAGGGCGGTTATACAATGAGCAGTTCTTC. As protein: CASGTGRLYNEQFF.

This sequence joins TRBV7-3 and TRBJ1-1; TRBD1 agrees at 8 bases. Germline V gene data show CDR1 as SGHTA and CDR2 as FQGTGA. There are 15 residues in the CDR3. The J segment lost 5 bases and the V segment lost 2 bases, leaving 7 bases of the junction unmatched. Here the CDR3 DNA reads TGTGCCAGCAGCTTAGGGGGGACAGGCCAGACTGAAGCTTTCTTT. Translating it yields CASSLGGTGQTEAFF. Using reference TRBV7-3 and TRBJ1-1 for the parts outside the CDR3, the full variable domain is GAGVSQTPSNKVTEKGKYVELRCDPISGHTALYWYRQSLGQGPEFLIYFQGTGAADDSGLPNDRFFAVRPEGSVSTLKIQRTERGDSAVYLCASSLGGTGQTEAFFGQGTRLTVV.

This sequence joins TRBV5-1 and TRBJ2-6; tentatively, D is TRBD1 (5 bases). CDR3 length: 14 amino acids. In germline, CDR1 is SGHRS, CDR2 YFSETQ. With 3 bases removed from V and 9 bases from J, the gap between germline ends came to 13 bases. Here the CDR3 DNA reads TGCGCCAGCAGCTGGAATACAGGTGTCAACGTCCTGACTTTC. Translating gives CASSWNTGVNVLTF.